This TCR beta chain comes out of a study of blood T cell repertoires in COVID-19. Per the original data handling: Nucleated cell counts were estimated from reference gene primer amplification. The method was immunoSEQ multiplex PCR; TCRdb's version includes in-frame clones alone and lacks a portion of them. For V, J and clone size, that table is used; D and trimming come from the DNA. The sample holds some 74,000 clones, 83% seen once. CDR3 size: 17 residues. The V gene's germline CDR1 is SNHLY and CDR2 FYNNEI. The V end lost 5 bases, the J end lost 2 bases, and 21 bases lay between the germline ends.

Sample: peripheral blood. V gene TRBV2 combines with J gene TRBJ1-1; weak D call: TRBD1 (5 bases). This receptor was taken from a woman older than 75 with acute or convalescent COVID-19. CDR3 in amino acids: CASSPILLRGVNTEAFF. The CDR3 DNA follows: TGTGCCAGCAGTCCAATTCTCCTTCGGGGGGTAAACACTGAAGCTTTCTTT. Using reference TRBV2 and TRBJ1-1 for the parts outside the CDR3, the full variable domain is EPEVTQTPSHQVTQMGQEVILRCVPISNHLYFYWYRQILGQKVEFLVSFYNNEISEKSEIFDDQFSVERPDGSNFTLKIRSTKLEDSAMYFCASSPILLRGVNTEAFFGQGTRLTVV.